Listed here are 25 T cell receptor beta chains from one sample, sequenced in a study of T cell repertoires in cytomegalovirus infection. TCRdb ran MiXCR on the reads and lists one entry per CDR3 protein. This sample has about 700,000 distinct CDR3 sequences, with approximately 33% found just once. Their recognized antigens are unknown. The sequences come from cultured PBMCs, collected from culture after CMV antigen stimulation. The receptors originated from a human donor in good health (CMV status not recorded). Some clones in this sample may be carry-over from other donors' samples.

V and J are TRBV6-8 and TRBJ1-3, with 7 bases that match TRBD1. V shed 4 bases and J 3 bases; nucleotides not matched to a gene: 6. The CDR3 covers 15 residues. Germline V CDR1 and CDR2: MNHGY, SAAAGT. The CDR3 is CASSWGRGIGNTIYF. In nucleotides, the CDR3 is TGTGCCAGCAGTTGGGGCAGGGGGATTGGAAACACCATATATTTT.

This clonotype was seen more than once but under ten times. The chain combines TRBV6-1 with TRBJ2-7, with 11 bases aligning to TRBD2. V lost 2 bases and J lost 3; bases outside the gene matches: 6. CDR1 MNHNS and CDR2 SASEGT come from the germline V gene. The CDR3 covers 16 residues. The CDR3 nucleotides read TGTGCCAGCAGTGAATTGGGGACTAGCGGCTACTACGAGCAGTACTTC. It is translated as CASSELGTSGYYEQYF.

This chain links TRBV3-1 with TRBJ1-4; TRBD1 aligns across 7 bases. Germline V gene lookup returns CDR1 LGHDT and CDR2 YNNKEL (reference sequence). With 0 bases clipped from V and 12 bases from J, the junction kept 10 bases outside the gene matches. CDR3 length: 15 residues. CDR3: CASSQDLTTGRELFF. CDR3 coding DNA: TGTGCCAGCAGCCAAGATTTAACGACAGGGAGGGAACTGTTTTTT.

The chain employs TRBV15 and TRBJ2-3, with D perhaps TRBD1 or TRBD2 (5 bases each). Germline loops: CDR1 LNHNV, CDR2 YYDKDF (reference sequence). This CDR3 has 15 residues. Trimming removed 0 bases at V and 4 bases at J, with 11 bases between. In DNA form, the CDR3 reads TGTGCCACCAGCAGAGATGGGGCCGGGGCAGATACGCAGTATTTT. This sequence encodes CATSRDGAGADTQYF.

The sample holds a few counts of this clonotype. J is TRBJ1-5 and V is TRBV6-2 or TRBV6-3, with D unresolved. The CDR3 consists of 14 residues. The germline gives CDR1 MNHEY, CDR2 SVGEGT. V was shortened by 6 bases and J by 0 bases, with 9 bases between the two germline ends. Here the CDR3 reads CASRSWYSNQPQHF. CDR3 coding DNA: TGTGCCAGCAGATCCTGGTATAGCAATCAGCCCCAGCATTTT.

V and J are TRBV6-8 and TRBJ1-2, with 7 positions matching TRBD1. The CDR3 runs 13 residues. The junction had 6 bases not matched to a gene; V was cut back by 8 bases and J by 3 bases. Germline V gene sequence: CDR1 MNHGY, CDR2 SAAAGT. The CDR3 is CASADRPHYGYTF. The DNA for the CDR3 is TGTGCCAGCGCGGACAGGCCCCACTATGGCTACACCTTC.

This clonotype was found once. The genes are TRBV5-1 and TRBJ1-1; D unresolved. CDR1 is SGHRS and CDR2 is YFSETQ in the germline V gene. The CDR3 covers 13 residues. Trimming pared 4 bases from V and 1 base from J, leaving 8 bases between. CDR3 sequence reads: CASSETPNTEAFF. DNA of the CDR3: TGCGCCAGCAGCGAAACACCGAACACTGAAGCTTTCTTT.

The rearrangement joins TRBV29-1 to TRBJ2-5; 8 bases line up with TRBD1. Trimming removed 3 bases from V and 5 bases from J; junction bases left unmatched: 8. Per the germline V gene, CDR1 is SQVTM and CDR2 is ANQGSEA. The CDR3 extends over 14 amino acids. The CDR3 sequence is CSVEGQDWMETQYF. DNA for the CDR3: TGCAGCGTTGAGGGACAGGATTGGATGGAGACCCAGTACTTC.

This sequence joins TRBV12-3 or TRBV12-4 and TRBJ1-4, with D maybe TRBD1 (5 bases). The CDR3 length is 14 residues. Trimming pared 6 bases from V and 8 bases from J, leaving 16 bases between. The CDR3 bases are TGTGCCAGCAGGGCCGGGACTGGGGGGGAAAAACTGTTTTTT. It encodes CASRAGTGGEKLFF.

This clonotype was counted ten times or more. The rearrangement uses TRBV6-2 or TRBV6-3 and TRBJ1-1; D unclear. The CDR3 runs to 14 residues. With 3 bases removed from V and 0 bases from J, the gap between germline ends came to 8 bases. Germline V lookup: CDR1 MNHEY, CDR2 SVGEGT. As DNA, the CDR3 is TGTGCCAGCAGTTATGGGAGGCTGAACACTGAAGCTTTCTTT. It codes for CASSYGRLNTEAFF.

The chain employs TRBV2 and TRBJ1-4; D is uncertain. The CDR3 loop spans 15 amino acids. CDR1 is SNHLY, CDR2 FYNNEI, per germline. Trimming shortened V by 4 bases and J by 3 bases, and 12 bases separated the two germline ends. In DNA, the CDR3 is TGTGCCAGCAGTGCCTCGCGGGTATCTAATGAAAAACTGTTTTTT. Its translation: CASSASRVSNEKLFF.

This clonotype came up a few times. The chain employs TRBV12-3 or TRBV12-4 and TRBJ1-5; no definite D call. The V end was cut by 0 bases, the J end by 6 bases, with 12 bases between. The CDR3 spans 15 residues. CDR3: CASSLAGSLGQPQHF. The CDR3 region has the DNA TGTGCCAGCAGTTTAGCAGGGAGCTTAGGTCAGCCCCAGCATTTT.

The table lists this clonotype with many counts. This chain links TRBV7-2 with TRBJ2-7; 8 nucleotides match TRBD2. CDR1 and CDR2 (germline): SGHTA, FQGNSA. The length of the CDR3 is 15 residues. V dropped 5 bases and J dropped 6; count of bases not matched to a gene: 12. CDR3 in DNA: TGTGCCAGCAGCCGGCCCACGGGACTAGTGAGCGAGCAGTACTTC. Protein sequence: CASSRPTGLVSEQYF.

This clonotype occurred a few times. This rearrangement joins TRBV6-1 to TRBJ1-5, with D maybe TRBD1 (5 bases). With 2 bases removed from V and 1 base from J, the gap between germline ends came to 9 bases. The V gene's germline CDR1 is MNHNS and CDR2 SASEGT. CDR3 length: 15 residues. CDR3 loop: CASSESGFSNQPQHF. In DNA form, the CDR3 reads TGTGCCAGCAGTGAATCAGGGTTCAGCAATCAGCCCCAGCATTTT.

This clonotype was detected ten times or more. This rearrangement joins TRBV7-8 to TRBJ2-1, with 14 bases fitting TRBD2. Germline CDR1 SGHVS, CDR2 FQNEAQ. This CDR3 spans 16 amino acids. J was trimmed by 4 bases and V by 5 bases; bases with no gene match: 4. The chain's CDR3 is CASSQRTSGGYNEQFF. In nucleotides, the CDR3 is TGTGCCAGCAGCCAAAGGACTAGCGGGGGGTACAATGAGCAGTTCTTC.

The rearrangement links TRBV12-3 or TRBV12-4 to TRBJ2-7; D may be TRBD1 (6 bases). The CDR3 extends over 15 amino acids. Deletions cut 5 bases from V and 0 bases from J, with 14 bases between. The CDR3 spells CASSPTGLSSYEQYF. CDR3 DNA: TGTGCCAGCAGTCCGACAGGCTTAAGCTCCTACGAGCAGTACTTC.

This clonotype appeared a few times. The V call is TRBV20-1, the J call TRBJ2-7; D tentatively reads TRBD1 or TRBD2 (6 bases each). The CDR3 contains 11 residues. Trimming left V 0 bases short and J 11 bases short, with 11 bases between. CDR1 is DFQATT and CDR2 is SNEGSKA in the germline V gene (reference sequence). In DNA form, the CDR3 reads TGCAGTGCTAGAGATGGGGGCGGGGAGTACTTC. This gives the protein CSARDGGGEYF.

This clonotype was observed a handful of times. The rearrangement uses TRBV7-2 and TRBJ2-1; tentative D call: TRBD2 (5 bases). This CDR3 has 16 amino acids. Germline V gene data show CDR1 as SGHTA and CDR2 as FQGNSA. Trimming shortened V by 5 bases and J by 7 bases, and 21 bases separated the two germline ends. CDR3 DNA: TGTGCCAGCAGCATAGGCCTAGCCTTGTTTGGGAATGAGCAGTTCTTC. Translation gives CASSIGLALFGNEQFF.

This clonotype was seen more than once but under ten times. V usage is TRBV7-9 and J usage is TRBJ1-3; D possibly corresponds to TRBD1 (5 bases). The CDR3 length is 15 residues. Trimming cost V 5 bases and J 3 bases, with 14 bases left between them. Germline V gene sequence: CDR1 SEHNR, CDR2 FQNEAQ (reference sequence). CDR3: CASSRRGGGGNTIYF. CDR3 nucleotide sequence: TGTGCCAGCAGCCGGCGGGGGGGAGGTGGAAACACCATATATTTT.

CDR3: CASSYSLAGRADTQYF. The CDR3 DNA reads TGTGCCAGCAGTTACTCGCTAGCGGGCCGCGCAGATACGCAGTATTTT. This sequence joins TRBV6-6 and TRBJ2-3, with 8 nucleotides matching TRBD2. The J segment lost 4 bases and the V segment lost 0 bases, leaving 6 bases of the junction unmatched. The CDR3 is made up of 16 amino acids. Germline CDR1 and CDR2: MNHNY and SVGAGI (reference sequence).

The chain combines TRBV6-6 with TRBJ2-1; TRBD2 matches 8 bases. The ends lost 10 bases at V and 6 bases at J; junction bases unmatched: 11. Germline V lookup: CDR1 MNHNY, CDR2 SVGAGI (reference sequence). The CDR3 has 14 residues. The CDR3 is CATRPRGGTNEQFF. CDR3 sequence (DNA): TGTGCCACCAGGCCCCGGGGGGGTACCAATGAGCAGTTCTTC.

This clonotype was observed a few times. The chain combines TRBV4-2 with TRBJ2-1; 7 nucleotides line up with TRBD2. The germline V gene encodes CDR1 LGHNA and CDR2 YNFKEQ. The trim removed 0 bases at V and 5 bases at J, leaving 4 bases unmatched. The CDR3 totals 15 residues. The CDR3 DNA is TGTGCCAGCAGCCAAGATGACCGGGGGGACAATGAGCAGTTCTTC. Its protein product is CASSQDDRGDNEQFF.

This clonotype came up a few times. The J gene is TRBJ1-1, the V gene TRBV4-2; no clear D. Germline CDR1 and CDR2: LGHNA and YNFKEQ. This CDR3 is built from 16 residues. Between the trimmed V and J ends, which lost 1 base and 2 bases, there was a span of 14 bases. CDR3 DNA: TGTGCCAGCAGCCAAGGCTGGCCTGGGGATAACACTGAAGCTTTCTTT. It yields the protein CASSQGWPGDNTEAFF.

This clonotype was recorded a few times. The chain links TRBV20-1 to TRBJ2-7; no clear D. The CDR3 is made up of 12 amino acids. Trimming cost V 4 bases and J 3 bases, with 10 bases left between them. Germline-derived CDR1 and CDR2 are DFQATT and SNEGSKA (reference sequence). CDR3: CSATTDRYEQYF. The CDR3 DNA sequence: TGCAGTGCTACGACGGATCGCTACGAGCAGTACTTC.

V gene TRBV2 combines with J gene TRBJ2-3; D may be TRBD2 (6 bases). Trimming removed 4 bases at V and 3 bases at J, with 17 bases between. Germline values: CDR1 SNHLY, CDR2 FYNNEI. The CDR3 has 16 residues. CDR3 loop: CASSAQPGAVTDTQYF. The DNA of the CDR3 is TGTGCCAGCAGTGCCCAGCCGGGAGCCGTGACAGATACGCAGTATTTT. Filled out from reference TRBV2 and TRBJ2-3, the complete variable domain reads EPEVTQTPSHQVTQMGQEVILRCVPISNHLYFYWYRQILGQKVEFLVSFYNNEISEKSEIFDDQFSVERPDGSNFTLKIRSTKLEDSAMYFCASSAQPGAVTDTQYFGPGTRLTVL.